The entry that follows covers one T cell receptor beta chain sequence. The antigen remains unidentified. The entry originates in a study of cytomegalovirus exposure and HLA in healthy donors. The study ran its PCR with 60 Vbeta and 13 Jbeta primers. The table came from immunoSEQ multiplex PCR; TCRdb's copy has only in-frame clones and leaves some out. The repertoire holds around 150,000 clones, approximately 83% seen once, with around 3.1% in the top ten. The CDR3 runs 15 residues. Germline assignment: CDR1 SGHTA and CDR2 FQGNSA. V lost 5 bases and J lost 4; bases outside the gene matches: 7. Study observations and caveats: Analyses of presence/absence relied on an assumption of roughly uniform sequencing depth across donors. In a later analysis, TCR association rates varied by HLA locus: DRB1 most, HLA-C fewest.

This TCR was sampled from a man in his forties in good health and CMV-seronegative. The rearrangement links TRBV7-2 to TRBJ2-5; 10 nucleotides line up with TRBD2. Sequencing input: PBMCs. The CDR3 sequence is CASSPYTSGIETQYF. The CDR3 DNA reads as TGTGCCAGCAGCCCTTATACTAGCGGGATAGAGACCCAGTACTTC.